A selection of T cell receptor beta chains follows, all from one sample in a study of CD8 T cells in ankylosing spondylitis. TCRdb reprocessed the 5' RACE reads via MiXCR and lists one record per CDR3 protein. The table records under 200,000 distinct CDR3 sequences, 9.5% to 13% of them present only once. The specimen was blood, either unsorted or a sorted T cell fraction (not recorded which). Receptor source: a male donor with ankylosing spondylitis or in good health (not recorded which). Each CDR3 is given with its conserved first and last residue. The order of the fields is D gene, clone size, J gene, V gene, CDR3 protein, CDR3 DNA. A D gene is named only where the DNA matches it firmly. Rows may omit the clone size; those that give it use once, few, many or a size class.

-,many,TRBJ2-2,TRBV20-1,CSATGHFPNTGELFF,TGCAGTGCTACCGGACATTTCCCGAACACCGGGGAGCTGTTTTTT
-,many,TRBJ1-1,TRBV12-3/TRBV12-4,CASNERGSLNTEAFF,TGTGCCAGCAATGAAAGGGGGAGTTTGAACACTGAAGCTTTCTTT
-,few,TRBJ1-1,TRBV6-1,CASSARPRRTEAFF,TGTGCCAGCAGTGCAAGGCCTAGGCGCACTGAAGCTTTCTTT
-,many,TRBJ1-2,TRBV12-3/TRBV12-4,CASTPTETYGYTF,TGTGCCAGCACCCCGACAGAGACCTATGGCTACACCTTC
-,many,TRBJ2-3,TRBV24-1,CATSAPTRGRTTDTQYF,TGTGCCACCAGTGCCCCCACCCGGGGGAGGACCACAGATACGCAGTATTTT
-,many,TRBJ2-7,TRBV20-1,CSARGALQPLTAVPYEQYF,TGCAGTGCTAGGGGGGCACTTCAGCCACTAACGGCGGTACCCTACGAGCAGTACTTC
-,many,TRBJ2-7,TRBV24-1,CATSSGGYEQYF,TGTGCCACCAGCTCCGGGGGCTACGAGCAGTACTTC
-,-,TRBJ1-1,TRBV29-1,CSVYFMDTEAFF,TGCAGCGTTTACTTTATGGACACTGAAGCTTTCTTT
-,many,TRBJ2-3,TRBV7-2,CASSVARNTDTQYF,TGTGCCAGCAGCGTAGCGAGAAACACAGATACGCAGTATTTT
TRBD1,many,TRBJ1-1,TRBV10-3,CAIIAGGGADTEAFF,TGTGCCATCATCGCAGGGGGGGGCGCGGACACTGAAGCTTTCTTT
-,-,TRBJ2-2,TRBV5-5,CASSSDPLTGELFF,TGTGCCAGCAGCTCGGATCCGCTTACCGGGGAGCTGTTTTTT
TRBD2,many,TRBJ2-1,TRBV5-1,CASSLRTGGRVEQFF,TGCGCCAGCAGCTTAAGGACTGGCGGGAGAGTTGAGCAGTTCTTC
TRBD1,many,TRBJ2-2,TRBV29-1,CSVEKTGATGELFF,TGCAGCGTTGAGAAGACAGGGGCCACCGGGGAGCTGTTTTTT
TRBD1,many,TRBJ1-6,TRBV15,CATSRRPGTGGSSYNSPLHF,TGTGCCACCAGCAGACGTCCCGGGACAGGGGGGAGCTCCTATAATTCACCCCTCCACTTT
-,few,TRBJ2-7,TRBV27,CASSLRVSGARREQYF,TGTGCCAGCAGTTTAAGGGTTTCGGGGGCGAGAAGAGAGCAGTACTTC
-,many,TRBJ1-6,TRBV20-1,CSAREDNGENSPLHF,TGCAGTGCTAGAGAGGACAATGGCGAAAATTCACCCCTCCACTTT
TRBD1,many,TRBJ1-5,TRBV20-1,CSAREPGGVSQPQHF,TGCAGTGCTAGAGAACCAGGGGGGGTGAGCCAGCCCCAGCATTTT
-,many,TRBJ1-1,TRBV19,CASSQGNTEAFF,TGCGCCAGCAGCCAGGGAAACACTGAAGCTTTCTTT
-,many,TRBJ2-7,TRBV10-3,CAISESRTLSYEQYF,TGTGCCATCAGTGAGTCGAGGACTCTCTCCTACGAGCAGTACTTC
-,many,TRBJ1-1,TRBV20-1,CSARGLPGQTMNTEAFF,TGCAGTGCTAGAGGCCTTCCCGGACAGACGATGAACACTGAAGCTTTCTTT
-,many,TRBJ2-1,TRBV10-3,CAISGRDEAIDEQFF,TGTGCCATCAGTGGCCGGGACGAGGCCATCGATGAGCAGTTCTTC
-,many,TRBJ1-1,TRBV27,CASSRRVNTEAFF,TGTGCCAGCAGCCGTCGGGTGAACACTGAAGCTTTCTTT
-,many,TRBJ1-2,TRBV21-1,CASSKVSRSTNYGYTF,TGTGCCAGCAGCAAAGTTTCGAGAAGCACTAACTATGGCTACACCTTC
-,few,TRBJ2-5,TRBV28,CASSLQRQEMTQYF,TGTGCCAGCAGCCTGCAGAGGCAAGAGATGACCCAGTACTTC
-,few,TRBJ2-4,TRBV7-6,CASSLVSTGAKNIQYF,TGTGCCAGCAGCTTAGTTTCAACAGGGGCCAAAAACATTCAGTACTTC
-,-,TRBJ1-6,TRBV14,CASSHAGGNSPLHF,TGTGCCAGCAGCCATGCCGGTGGGAATTCACCCCTCCACTTT
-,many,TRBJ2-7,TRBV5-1,CASSFSREQYF,TGCGCCAGCAGCTTCAGCCGCGAGCAGTACTTC
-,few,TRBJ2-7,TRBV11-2,CASSLDSGGGQFYEQYF,TGTGCCAGCAGCTTAGATTCGGGGGGGGGACAGTTCTACGAGCAGTACTTC
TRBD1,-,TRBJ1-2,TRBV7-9,CASSFRQGGGYTF,TGTGCCAGCAGCTTCAGGCAGGGGGGTGGCTACACCTTC
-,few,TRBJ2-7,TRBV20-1,CSALYSRYEQYF,TGCAGTGCTCTCTACTCACGATACGAGCAGTACTTC
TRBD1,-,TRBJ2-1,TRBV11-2,CASSLVLTGGGLIYNEQFF,TGTGCCAGCAGCTTAGTTTTGACAGGGGGCGGGTTAATCTACAATGAGCAGTTCTTC
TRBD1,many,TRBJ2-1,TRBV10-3,CAISDPTGRLYNEQFF,TGTGCCATCAGTGATCCGACAGGGCGTCTTTACAATGAGCAGTTCTTC
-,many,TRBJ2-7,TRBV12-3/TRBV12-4,CASSPRAYEQYF,TGTGCCAGCAGTCCGAGGGCCTACGAGCAGTACTTC
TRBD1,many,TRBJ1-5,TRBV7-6,CASSLGPGTEQNQPQHF,TGTGCCAGCAGCTTAGGTCCCGGGACAGAGCAGAATCAGCCCCAGCATTTT
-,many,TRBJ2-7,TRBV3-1,CASSHPEGEQYF,TGTGCCAGCAGCCACCCAGAGGGCGAGCAGTACTTC
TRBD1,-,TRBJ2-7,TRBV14,CASSQGGTAPYEQYF,TGTGCCAGCAGCCAAGGGGGGACAGCTCCCTACGAGCAGTACTTC
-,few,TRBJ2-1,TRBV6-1,CASKEDGGSYNEQFF,TGTGCCAGCAAAGAGGACGGCGGCTCCTACAATGAGCAGTTCTTC
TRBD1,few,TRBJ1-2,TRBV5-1,CASSPLGNRGDGYTF,TGCGCCAGCAGCCCTCTTGGGAACAGGGGAGATGGCTACACCTTC
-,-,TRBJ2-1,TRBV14,CASSPSGLLIGNEQFF,TGTGCCAGCAGCCCTTCCGGACTCCTAATTGGCAATGAGCAGTTCTTC
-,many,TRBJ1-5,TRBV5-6,CASSLAGGGRNQPQHF,TGTGCCAGCAGCTTGGCCGGGGGAGGTCGCAATCAGCCCCAGCATTTT
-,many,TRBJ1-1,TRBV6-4,CASSPDGSRKAFF,TGTGCCAGCAGCCCTGACGGGTCACGGAAAGCTTTCTTT
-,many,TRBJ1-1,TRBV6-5,CASSYSLSGDTEAFF,TGTGCCAGCAGTTACTCGTTAAGTGGGGACACTGAAGCTTTCTTT
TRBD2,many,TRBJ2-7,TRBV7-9,CASSTGLAGTYEQYF,TGTGCCAGCAGCACGGGACTAGCGGGGACCTACGAGCAGTACTTC
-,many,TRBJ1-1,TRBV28,CASNSGVNTEAFF,TGTGCCAGCAACTCAGGTGTGAACACTGAAGCTTTCTTT
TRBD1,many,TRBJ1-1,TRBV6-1,CASSDWGQLNTEAFF,TGTGCCAGCAGTGACTGGGGACAGTTGAACACTGAAGCTTTCTTT
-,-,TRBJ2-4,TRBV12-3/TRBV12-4,CASSSPWSSLRSIQYF,TGTGCCAGCAGTTCCCCTTGGAGTTCACTGCGCAGCATTCAGTACTTC
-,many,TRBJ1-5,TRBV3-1,CASSQSAQVNQPQHF,TGTGCCAGCAGCCAATCCGCCCAGGTGAATCAGCCCCAGCATTTT
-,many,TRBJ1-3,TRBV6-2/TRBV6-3,CASSHRASGNTIYF,TGTGCCAGCAGTCATCGGGCCTCTGGAAACACCATATATTTT